Sequencing of this T cell receptor (beta chain) was carried out in a study of blood T cells in healthy people across ages. A sample-barcoded 5' primer and a J-beta primer mix were used in a second PCR of about 6 to 12 cycles. TCRdb ran MiXCR on the 5' RACE reads and lists one entry per CDR3 protein. The profile shows about 1.7 million distinct CDR3 sequences, 28% of them singletons. As regards this clonotype: Its antigen remains unidentified.

The CDR3 is 13 amino acids. CDR1 and CDR2 from the germline V gene are SEHNR and FQNEAQ (reference sequence). Trimming pared 1 base from V and 13 bases from J, leaving 14 bases between. Study-wide results and limits: Measured against age, TCR beta diversity per million T cells decreased in a roughly linear manner.

The V and J genes are TRBV7-9 and TRBJ2-4; D ambiguous. Input material: blood. The sequence was collected from a woman aged 30 to 39 in good health. CDR3 DNA sequence: TGTGCCAGCAGCTTAGATGCCCACCCCAAGCAGTACTTC. It encodes CASSLDAHPKQYF.